Shown below are 26 T cell receptor beta chains from a single sample sequenced in a study of OX40 agonist ivuxolimab in advanced cancers. TCRdb keeps only in-frame clones here, not all; method: immunoSEQ multiplex PCR. Among around 51,000 clones listed, about 88% were seen once. The sequences come from CD4+ or CD8+ T cells sorted from blood, collected in a trial of the OX40 agonist ivuxolimab. The receptor set was obtained from an adult with an advanced solid tumor such as melanoma, head and neck, liver or kidney cancer.

For the CDR3, the DNA is TGTGCCAGCCGGGGGACAGGTAACAATCAGCCCCAGCATTTT. Its translation: CASRGTGNNQPQHF. The chain recombines TRBV10-3 with TRBJ1-5; TRBD1 matches at 8 bases. Germline V gene lookup returns CDR1 ENHRY and CDR2 SYGVKD. The trim removed 10 bases at V and 3 bases at J, leaving 8 bases unmatched. The CDR3 is 14 amino acids.

The chain has TRBV6-6 and TRBJ1-1, with D possibly TRBD1 on 6 matching bases. The CDR3 contains 13 residues. Germline lookup yields CDR1 MNHNY and CDR2 SVGAGI (reference sequence). The V gene lost 2 bases and the J gene lost 11 bases, with 15 bases spanning the gap. The CDR3 DNA reads TGTGCCAGCAGTTACCTGGGGGCGGAAGACGCTTTCTTT. It codes for CASSYLGAEDAFF.

The chain recombines TRBV19 with TRBJ1-3; 7 bases line up with TRBD1. The CDR3 sequence is 14 residues long. V gave up 4 bases and J gave up 5 bases; unmatched junction bases: 5. Germline assignment: CDR1 LNHDA and CDR2 SQIVND (reference sequence). The CDR3 protein is CASSTRDSRNTIYF. The CDR3, as DNA: TGTGCCAGTAGTACAAGGGACAGCAGAAACACCATATATTTT.

V usage is TRBV11-3 and J usage is TRBJ2-3; 9 bases match TRBD1. The CDR3 runs to 15 residues. The germline V gene encodes CDR1 SGHNT and CDR2 YENEEA. The trim removed 5 bases at V and 3 bases at J, leaving 6 bases unmatched. The CDR3 loop reads CASSPGQGVTDTQYF. CDR3 DNA: TGTGCCAGCAGCCCGGGACAGGGCGTGACAGATACGCAGTATTTT.

The rearrangement uses TRBV19 and TRBJ2-1; D ambiguous. This CDR3 comprises 13 residues. The V end lost 5 bases, the J end lost 0 bases, and 5 bases lay between the germline ends. In germline, CDR1 is LNHDA, CDR2 SQIVND (reference sequence). The chain's CDR3 is CASSGSSYNEQFF. The CDR3 nucleotides read TGTGCCAGTAGTGGAAGCTCCTACAATGAGCAGTTCTTC.

The gene calls are TRBV5-1 and TRBJ2-2; D not resolved. Germline V lookup: CDR1 SGHRS, CDR2 YFSETQ. V dropped 5 bases and J dropped 8 bases, with 7 bases sitting between them. CDR3 size: 11 residues. CDR3 sequence: CASSFSGELFF. The CDR3 DNA follows: TGCGCCAGCAGTTTTTCTGGGGAGCTGTTTTTT.

V and J are TRBV28 and TRBJ1-6; 9 bases map to TRBD1. This CDR3 region has 15 residues. Looked up from germline, CDR1 is MDHEN and CDR2 is SYDVKM. Germline trimming cut 7 bases from V and 9 bases from J; bases unmatched to any gene: 10. CDR3 in DNA: TGTGCCAGCACTCGGGACAGGGTAACTAGTTCACCCCTCCACTTT. Protein sequence: CASTRDRVTSSPLHF.

This rearrangement joins TRBV19 to TRBJ2-7; possibly TRBD1 for D (7 bases). Trimming shortened V by 1 base and J by 2 bases, and 12 bases separated the two germline ends. The CDR3 is made up of 15 amino acids. Germline V gene data show CDR1 as LNHDA and CDR2 as SQIVND (reference sequence). The CDR3 DNA follows: TGTGCCAGTAGTATAGTTGCAGGGGGGACCTACGAGCAGTACTTC. Translation gives CASSIVAGGTYEQYF.

The gene calls are TRBV7-3 and TRBJ2-1; 7 positions match TRBD1. J was trimmed by 7 bases and V by 3 bases; bases with no gene match: 12. The CDR3 has 16 residues. The germline gives CDR1 SGHTA, CDR2 FQGTGA. In nucleotides, the CDR3 is TGTGCCAGCAGCTTGTCCTCCGGGACAGTCCATAATGAGCAGTTCTTC. It specifies CASSLSSGTVHNEQFF.

This clone was counted only a few times. The DNA is left out, because the CDR3 cannot be placed on it with certainty; the CDR3 is given as TCRdb lists it. The chain combines TRBV7-2 with TRBJ2-1; TRBD2 was called by the table and not checked on the DNA. In germline, CDR1 is SGHTA, CDR2 FQGNSA. 11 amino acids form the CDR3, both terminal residues included. CDR3 residues: CAWGAGAREVF.

The J gene is TRBJ2-2, the V gene TRBV6-4; 10 positions agree with TRBD2. Germline trimming cut 3 bases from V and 7 bases from J; bases unmatched to any gene: 8. In germline, CDR1 is MRHNA, CDR2 SNTAGT. The CDR3 runs to 16 residues. The CDR3 region is CASSEQSGTSVGELFF. The DNA for the CDR3 is TGTGCCAGCAGTGAACAATCCGGGACTAGCGTCGGGGAGCTGTTTTTT.

This clone has only one observation. V usage is TRBV18 and J usage is TRBJ2-2; D is unresolved. Germline CDR1 is KGHSH and CDR2 is LQKENI. This CDR3 spans 15 amino acids. The V end lost 1 base, the J end lost 5 bases, and 11 bases lay between the germline ends. The CDR3: CASSPLFQDTGELFF. The DNA for the CDR3 is TGTGCCAGCTCACCACTCTTTCAGGATACCGGGGAGCTGTTTTTT.

V is TRBV5-4 and J is TRBJ2-1; D uncertain. This CDR3 region has 15 residues. Deletions cut 1 base from V and 6 bases from J, with 14 bases between. Germline CDR1 and CDR2: SGHNT and YYREEE (reference sequence). This CDR3 reads CASSLKTSLGNEQFF. As DNA, the CDR3 is TGTGCCAGCAGCTTGAAAACCTCTTTGGGCAATGAGCAGTTCTTC.

This rearrangement joins TRBV28 to TRBJ2-7, with D perhaps TRBD1 or TRBD2 (5 bases each). The CDR3 contains 12 residues. Germline assignment: CDR1 MDHEN and CDR2 SYDVKM. V dropped 3 bases and J dropped 9 bases, with 12 bases sitting between them. The CDR3 protein is CASSFGARAQYF. CDR3 in DNA: TGTGCCAGCAGTTTTGGGGCGAGGGCGCAGTACTTC.

The rearrangement links TRBV7-3 to TRBJ1-3, with D unresolved. Per the germline V gene, CDR1 is SGHTA and CDR2 is FQGTGA. V lost 8 bases and J 0 bases, leaving 8 bases between the germline ends. This CDR3 has 13 amino acids. The CDR3 coding sequence is TGTGCCAGCGGTCGGGACTCTGGAAACACCATATATTTT. As protein: CASGRDSGNTIYF.

The chain has TRBV5-1 and TRBJ1-1; TRBD1 agrees at 11 bases. The germline V gene has CDR1 SGHRS and CDR2 YFSETQ. The V segment lost 3 bases and the J segment 4 bases; nucleotides outside the gene matches: 5. The CDR3 covers 15 residues. The CDR3 DNA is TGCGCCAGCAGCTCCGCCGGGACAGGGGGCACTGAAGCTTTCTTT. This translates into CASSSAGTGGTEAFF.

This chain joins TRBV19 and TRBJ1-6; 10 bases are a match to TRBD1. The CDR3 length is 15 residues. Germline CDR1 reads LNHDA; CDR2 reads SQIVND (reference sequence). Trimming at V came to 7 bases and at J to 10 bases, leaving 10 bases not matched to a gene. The CDR3 coding sequence is TGTGCCAGTACCGAGGGGACAGGGGTAGGGTCACCCCTCCACTTT. Translated, it gives CASTEGTGVGSPLHF.

In DNA, the CDR3 is TGTGCCAGTAGCCCAGGTCAGGGTCCCACAGATACGCAGTATTTT. Translation gives CASSPGQGPTDTQYF. The rearrangement joins TRBV19 to TRBJ2-3; D may be TRBD1 (5 bases). Per the germline V gene, CDR1 is LNHDA and CDR2 is SQIVND (reference sequence). V dropped 6 bases and J dropped 2 bases, with 15 bases sitting between them. This CDR3 region has 15 residues.

This clone was detected a few times. J is TRBJ2-5 and V is TRBV2; a possible D gene is TRBD1 (5 bases). Germline lookup yields CDR1 SNHLY and CDR2 FYNNEI. V was clipped by 6 bases and J by 5 bases, with 16 bases between them. There are 14 residues in the CDR3. The CDR3 sequence: CASSLLGAGETQYF. As DNA, the CDR3 is TGTGCCAGCAGCCTGTTAGGGGCAGGGGAGACCCAGTACTTC.

The chain combines TRBV5-6 with TRBJ2-7, with no clear D. Between the trimmed V and J ends, which lost 2 bases and 6 bases, there was a span of 18 bases. The CDR3 length is 15 residues. Germline loops: CDR1 SGHDT, CDR2 YYEEEE. Here the CDR3 reads CASSFYQLLEGEQYF. For the CDR3, the DNA is TGTGCCAGCAGCTTTTATCAACTCCTAGAAGGCGAGCAGTACTTC.

The chain has TRBV18 and TRBJ2-1, with TRBD1 matching 11 bases. This CDR3 is built from 15 residues. The ends lost 5 bases at V and 8 bases at J; junction bases unmatched: 8. Germline CDR1 and CDR2: KGHSH and LQKENI. The CDR3 protein is CASSTDRGQIDEQFF. CDR3 nucleotide sequence: TGTGCCAGCTCAACGGACAGGGGGCAGATCGATGAGCAGTTCTTC.

This clone was observed a few times. The chain is built from TRBV27 and TRBJ2-1; tentative D call: TRBD1 (5 bases). Germline loops: CDR1 MNHEY, CDR2 SMNVEV (reference sequence). The CDR3 is 13 residues long. The V gene lost 7 bases and the J gene lost 2 bases, with 9 bases spanning the gap. The CDR3 DNA reads TGTGCCAGCACCTCAGGGACCTACAATGAGCAGTTCTTC. Translating gives CASTSGTYNEQFF.

V and J are TRBV28 and TRBJ1-5; 8 bases agree with TRBD1. Looked up from germline, CDR1 is MDHEN and CDR2 is SYDVKM. Unmatched junction bases numbered 7, after V lost 5 bases and J lost 7 bases. The CDR3 is 14 amino acids. CDR3 DNA: TGTGCCAGCAGTCCGGGGACAGGCAGGCAGCCCCAGCATTTT. Translating it yields CASSPGTGRQPQHF.

The chain employs TRBV5-1 and TRBJ2-7; no reliable D call. V lost 0 bases, J lost 2 bases, and 9 bases lay in between. The CDR3 length is 14 residues. Germline CDR1 is SGHRS and CDR2 is YFSETQ. The CDR3 DNA sequence: TGCGCCAGCAGCTTGGACGTCGGACCCTACGAGCAGTACTTC. Translation gives CASSLDVGPYEQYF.

The J gene is TRBJ2-7, the V gene TRBV4-2, with 12 bases fitting TRBD2. This CDR3 region has 15 residues. Germline trimming cut 2 bases from V and 2 bases from J; bases unmatched to any gene: 1. Germline CDR1 reads LGHNA; CDR2 reads YNFKEQ. CDR3 protein: CASSQSSGGAYEQYF. The DNA for the CDR3 is TGTGCCAGCAGCCAATCTAGCGGGGGGGCCTACGAGCAGTACTTC.

The CDR3, as DNA: TGTGCCAGCAGCTTGGAACAGGGGAAGGACTATGGCTACACCTTC. Its translation: CASSLEQGKDYGYTF. The V call is TRBV5-5, the J call TRBJ1-2; 7 nucleotides align to TRBD1. CDR1 is SGHKS, CDR2 YYEKEE, per germline (reference sequence). V shed 0 bases, J shed 3 bases, and the junction held 5 bases outside the gene matches. The CDR3 has 15 residues.